These 24 T cell receptor beta chains came from one sample sequenced in a study of CD8 T cells in Susac syndrome (dated by TCRdb to 2018 to 2020). The method behind the library was the immunoSEQ multiplex PCR assay. RNA was extracted using the RNeasy kit, and roughly 0.5 to 1 microgram was reverse transcribed with random hexamers. TCRdb reran the public reads through fastp at Q25 and MiXCR, keeping productive beta chains. A single entry per CDR3 protein holds the most common genes and DNA from its merged rows. Within this sample are 330,000 or so distinct CDR3 sequences, with approximately 90% of them counted one time only. The top ten clonotypes cover roughly 0.17% of the sample. The sequencing sample was made of CD8+ T cells from PBMCs. The source of these receptors is a human donor with multiple sclerosis.

This chain uses TRBV4-3 with TRBJ2-2; D is unresolved. Germline loops: CDR1 LGHNA, CDR2 YSLEER. V lost 4 bases and J 4 bases, leaving 16 bases between the germline ends. The CDR3 has 16 amino acids. CDR3 residues: CASSPYMDLGTGELFF. CDR3 nucleotide sequence: TGCGCCAGCAGCCCCTACATGGACCTAGGCACCGGGGAGCTGTTTTTT.

The chain joins TRBV4-3 to TRBJ2-2; 8 positions agree with TRBD2. The CDR3 is 19 amino acids. Germline assignment: CDR1 LGHNA and CDR2 YSLEER. Germline trimming cut 0 bases from V and 3 bases from J; bases unmatched to any gene: 12. CDR3 amino acids: CASSQDSSGAGVYTGELFF. In DNA form, the CDR3 reads TGCGCCAGCAGCCAAGATAGTAGCGGGGCGGGAGTGTACACCGGGGAGCTGTTTTTT.

The chain combines TRBV4-2 with TRBJ2-7, with a weak D call TRBD1 (6 bases). Germline V CDR1 and CDR2: LGHNA, YNFKEQ. V was clipped by 3 bases and J by 4 bases, with 16 bases between them. This CDR3 contains 15 residues. The CDR3 here is CASSHARDKGYEQYF. In DNA, the CDR3 is TGTGCCAGCAGCCACGCTAGGGACAAGGGGTACGAGCAGTACTTC.

The CDR3 region is CASGALSSYNEQFF. In DNA, the CDR3 is TGTGCCAGCGGCGCCCTAAGCTCCTACAATGAGCAGTTCTTC. The rearrangement joins TRBV11-1 to TRBJ2-1; no clear D gene. V was shortened by 8 bases and J by 0 bases, with 11 bases between the two germline ends. The CDR3 runs 14 residues. CDR1 SGHAT and CDR2 FQDESV come from the germline V gene (reference sequence).

In its sample, this clonotype was seen a few times. The chain is built from TRBV30 and TRBJ2-1; 9 bases match TRBD2. The V segment lost 3 bases and the J segment 6 bases; nucleotides outside the gene matches: 12. This CDR3 spans 16 amino acids. Per germline, CDR1 GTSNPN and CDR2 SVGIG (reference sequence). CDR3 sequence reads: CAWSLGAGGSGNEQFF. Written as DNA, the CDR3 is TGTGCCTGGAGCCTTGGGGCGGGAGGGTCTGGCAATGAGCAGTTCTTC.

The chain recombines TRBV27 with TRBJ2-1; D not resolved. The CDR3 is 11 amino acids. V shed 7 bases and J shed 16 bases, with 17 bases lying between them. Looked up from germline, CDR1 is MNHEY and CDR2 is SMNVEV (reference sequence). CDR3: CASMLATSVFF. The CDR3 DNA sequence: TGTGCCAGCATGTTAGCTACCAGTGTCTTCTTC.

This rearrangement joins TRBV12-3 or TRBV12-4 to TRBJ2-7; TRBD2 might be the D (5 bases). The V end was cut by 5 bases, the J end by 1 base, with 6 bases between. CDR3 length: 12 amino acids. CDR3 in DNA: TGTGCCAGCAGTAGGAGGTCCTACGAGCAGTACTTC. Translating gives CASSRRSYEQYF.

This sequence joins TRBV30 and TRBJ2-7; D is unresolved. The CDR3 length is 13 residues. Germline assignment: CDR1 GTSNPN and CDR2 SVGIG (reference sequence). V lost 3 bases to trimming and J lost 3 bases, with 12 bases between them. The CDR3 protein is CAWSPGPIYEQYF. CDR3 nucleotides: TGTGCCTGGAGCCCCGGGCCGATCTACGAGCAGTACTTC.

V and J are TRBV9 and TRBJ2-6; D is uncertain. The CDR3 runs to 17 residues. Germline CDR1 is SGDLS and CDR2 is YYNGEE. V was cut by 4 bases and J by 4 bases, with 18 bases left in between. In DNA, the CDR3 is TGTGCCAGCAGCCCGGGCCTCCTCCTGCTCGGGGCCAACGTCCTGACTTTC. Amino acid sequence: CASSPGLLLLGANVLTF.

V usage is TRBV19 and J usage is TRBJ2-7; unclear D gene. V was pared by 5 bases and J by 3 bases, with 14 bases between. Germline CDR1 LNHDA, CDR2 SQIVND (reference sequence). The CDR3 is 14 amino acids. CDR3 in DNA: TGTGCCAGTAGTGCCACAAGGGCACTCTACGAGCAGTACTTC. Amino acids: CASSATRALYEQYF.

The CDR3 DNA sequence: TGTGCCAGCAGCTTCGCGCTAGCGGGCGACAATGAGCAGTTCTTC. This codes for CASSFALAGDNEQFF. This chain connects TRBV7-9 to TRBJ2-1, with 8 bases identical to TRBD2. V was pared by 3 bases and J by 5 bases, with 6 bases of the junction left unmatched. CDR1 is SEHNR, CDR2 FQNEAQ, per germline (reference sequence). The length of the CDR3 is 15 residues. The entire variable domain, with the rest obtained from reference TRBV7-9 and TRBJ2-1, is as follows: DTGVSQNPRHKITKRGQNVTFRCDPISEHNRLYWYRQTLGQGPEFLTYFQNEAQLEKSRLLSDRFSAERPKGSFSTLEIQRTEQGDSAMYLCASSFALAGDNEQFFGPGTRLTVL.

The chain uses TRBV30 and TRBJ1-4; the D gene is possibly TRBD1 (5 bases). V was pared by 0 bases and J by 7 bases, with 15 bases between. This CDR3 has 15 amino acids. Germline V CDR1 and CDR2: GTSNPN, SVGIG (reference sequence). CDR3 bases: TGTGCCTGGAGTGTACTCGACAGTCATAGTGAAAAACTGTTTTTT. This encodes CAWSVLDSHSEKLFF. Combining the CDR3 with reference TRBV30 and TRBJ1-4 gives the whole variable domain SQTIHQWPATLVQPVGSPLSLECTVEGTSNPNLYWYRQAAGRGLQLLFYSVGIGQISSEVPQNLSASRPQDRQFILSSKKLLLSDSGFYLCAWSVLDSHSEKLFFGSGTQLSVL.

V and J are TRBV27 and TRBJ1-2; no clear D gene. Per germline, CDR1 MNHEY and CDR2 SMNVEV (reference sequence). Trimming removed 2 bases at V and 3 bases at J, with 7 bases between. This CDR3 region has 13 residues. This CDR3 is CASSLGRYYGYTF. In DNA form, the CDR3 reads TGTGCCAGCAGTTTAGGGAGGTACTATGGCTACACCTTC.

The rearrangement uses TRBV30 and TRBJ2-4, with TRBD2 matching over 8 bases. The CDR3 sequence is 13 residues long. The J segment lost 6 bases and the V segment lost 0 bases, leaving 1 base of the junction unmatched. Per germline, CDR1 GTSNPN and CDR2 SVGIG (reference sequence). The chain's CDR3 is CAWSVTSGNIQYF. For the CDR3, the DNA is TGTGCCTGGAGTGTTACTAGCGGAAACATTCAGTACTTC.

The chain employs TRBV27 and TRBJ2-1, with 8 nucleotides matching TRBD2. From germline, CDR1 is MNHEY and CDR2 SMNVEV (reference sequence). This CDR3 comprises 15 residues. V shed 3 bases and J 4 bases; nucleotides not matched to a gene: 5. The CDR3 bases are TGTGCCAGCAGTTTGCTAGCGGGTACATACAATGAGCAGTTCTTC. This sequence encodes CASSLLAGTYNEQFF.

The genes are TRBV7-3 and TRBJ2-1; 10 bases line up with TRBD2. This CDR3 has 18 residues. CDR1 SGHTA and CDR2 FQGTGA come from the germline V gene. Trimming at V came to 0 bases and at J to 5 bases, leaving 10 bases not matched to a gene. The CDR3 DNA reads TGTGCCAGCAGCTTAACGCCGAAGTGGAGCGGGAGGGACAATGAGCAGTTCTTC. Amino acids: CASSLTPKWSGRDNEQFF.

The rearrangement joins TRBV7-9 to TRBJ2-5; D may match TRBD1 or TRBD2 (5 bases each). V lost 1 base to trimming and J lost 1 base, with 13 bases between them. This CDR3 contains 16 residues. Germline CDR1 and CDR2: SEHNR and FQNEAQ (reference sequence). The CDR3 bases are TGTGCCAGCAGCTTAGGGGCAGGTGGGGGCCAAGAGACCCAGTACTTC. It translates to CASSLGAGGGQETQYF.

This clonotype was detected once. The chain links TRBV20-1 to TRBJ2-1; 7 bases match TRBD2. Looked up from germline, CDR1 is DFQATT and CDR2 is SNEGSKA (reference sequence). V dropped 6 bases and J dropped 0; count of bases not matched to a gene: 17. This CDR3 comprises 18 residues. The CDR3, as DNA: TGCAGTGCCCATGGGAGCGGGATCCAACTTAGCTCCTACAATGAGCAGTTCTTC. This gives the protein CSAHGSGIQLSSYNEQFF.

The rearrangement links TRBV9 to TRBJ2-3, with 10 bases that match TRBD1. The CDR3 is 17 amino acids. CDR1 is SGDLS and CDR2 is YYNGEE in the germline V gene. Trimming removed 5 bases from V and 4 bases from J; junction bases left unmatched: 13. In nucleotides, the CDR3 is TGTGCCAGCAGTCCTCTCGCCCGGGACAGGGGCTCAGATACGCAGTATTTT. Its translation is CASSPLARDRGSDTQYF.

The V and J genes are TRBV5-1 and TRBJ1-1, with no clear D. CDR3 length equals 12 residues. In germline, CDR1 is SGHRS, CDR2 YFSETQ. Trimming removed 4 bases at V and 5 bases at J, with 9 bases between. The CDR3 DNA follows: TGCGCCAGCAGCGCAGCGGGGACTGAAGCTTTCTTT. Translation gives CASSAAGTEAFF.

Turning to this clonotype: The junction does not match germline at one end; this may be a read error. V and J are TRBV4-1 and TRBJ1-2, with a tentative D call TRBD1 (5 bases). The CDR3 has 15 residues. The germline CDR1 and CDR2 sequences are MGHRA and YSYEKL. CDR3 sequence (DNA): TGCGCCTGCAGCCAAGAGGTGGGGGGGGTCTATGGCTACACCTTC. It is translated as CACSQEVGGVYGYTF.

This clonotype was recorded only once. The chain couples TRBV7-8 to TRBJ2-7; possibly TRBD1 or TRBD2 for D (5 bases each). Germline CDR1 reads SGHVS; CDR2 reads FQNEAQ. Trimming shortened V by 2 bases and J by 5 bases, and 16 bases separated the two germline ends. The CDR3 consists of 15 residues. The CDR3 DNA is TGTGCCAGCAGCTTACTCGAGGGGCACCCAAACGAGCAGTACTTC. As protein: CASSLLEGHPNEQYF. Based on the CDR3 plus reference TRBV7-8 and TRBJ2-7, the full variable domain is GAGVSQSPRYKVAKRGQDVALRCDPISGHVSLFWYQQALGQGPEFLTYFQNEAQLDKSGLPSDRFFAERPEGSVSTLKIQRTQQEDSAVYLCASSLLEGHPNEQYFGPGTRLTVT.

Here the CDR3 reads CASSSASGVSSYEQYF. The CDR3 bases are TGTGCCAGCAGCTCCGCTAGCGGGGTTAGCTCCTACGAGCAGTACTTC. The V call is TRBV7-9, the J call TRBJ2-7; 9 bases map to TRBD2. Germline V CDR1 and CDR2: SEHNR, FQNEAQ (reference sequence). The CDR3 runs 16 residues. After removal of 4 bases from V and 0 bases from J, the junction contained 7 bases not matched to a gene.

This clonotype was found a few times. The chain couples TRBV11-3 to TRBJ2-1; D gene ambiguous. Germline V gives CDR1 SGHNT, CDR2 YENEEA. The CDR3 loop spans 14 amino acids. V lost 5 bases and J 8 bases, leaving 16 bases between the germline ends. This CDR3 is CASSPPARFDEQFF. Here the CDR3 DNA reads TGTGCCAGCAGCCCCCCCGCAAGATTCGATGAGCAGTTCTTC.